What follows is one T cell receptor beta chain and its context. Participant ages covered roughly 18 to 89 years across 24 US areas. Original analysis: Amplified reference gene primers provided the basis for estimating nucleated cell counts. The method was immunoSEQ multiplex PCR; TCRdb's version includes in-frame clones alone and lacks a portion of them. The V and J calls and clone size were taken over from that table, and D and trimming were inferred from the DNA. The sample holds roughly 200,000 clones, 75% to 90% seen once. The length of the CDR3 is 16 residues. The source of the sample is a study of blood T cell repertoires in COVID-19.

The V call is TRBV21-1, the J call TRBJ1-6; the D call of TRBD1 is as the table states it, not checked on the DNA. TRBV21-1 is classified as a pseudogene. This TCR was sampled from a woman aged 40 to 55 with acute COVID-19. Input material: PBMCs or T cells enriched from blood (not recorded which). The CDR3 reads CASSKPWTDFNSPLHF. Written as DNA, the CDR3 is TGTGCCAGCAGCAAACCGTGGACAGATTTCAATTCACCCCTCCACTTT.